This T cell receptor (beta chain) was sequenced during a study of cytomegalovirus exposure and HLA in healthy donors. Overall study context: The approximately 680 first-cohort repertoires and the 95 to 150 validation repertoires shared the same platform, a later analysis reported.

Repertoires were generated with immunoSEQ multiplex PCR, while TCRdb's copy carries only in-frame clones and drops some. The table has around 120,000 clones, approximately 88% seen once; the top ten hold about 1.7%. The CDR3 sequence is 15 residues long. The germline V gene has CDR1 MNHEY and CDR2 SMNVEV (reference sequence). J lost 6 bases, V lost 1 base, and 7 bases had no gene match. The study, taken as a whole, reports: According to a subsequent analysis, TCR clusters identified in the first cohort showed a tendency to co-occur across the approximately 110 validation repertoires. In vitro assays verified that a few CMV-associated chains recognized CMV antigens specifically.

Notes on this clone: Antigen: not known.

The donors were part of the validation cohort, which consisted of over a hundred subjects and was separate from the first cohort of about 720 subjects. This sequence was found in a man between 18 and 35 years old in good health and CMV-seronegative. This sequence joins TRBV27 and TRBJ2-7, with 9 bases that match TRBD2. The sample comprised PBMCs. CDR3 DNA: TGTGCCAGCAGTTTATTGCGGGAGGGCCAAGGCGAGCAGTACTTC. It specifies CASSLLREGQGEQYF.